These 28 T cell receptor beta chains share one sample of origin, sequenced in a study of tumor-infiltrating lymphocytes in glioblastoma multiforme. Three nested ARM-PCR rounds with V-beta and C-beta primers built TCRB libraries. TCRdb called the multiplex PCR reads again in MiXCR, with one record for every CDR3 protein. The table includes about 15,000 distinct CDR3 sequences, 60% to 75% detected once. Sample: brain tumor tissue. Receptors originate from a male donor with glioblastoma.

About this clonotype itself: An end of the junction does not agree with germline; a read error may underlie this. This rearrangement joins TRBV11-2 to TRBJ2-1, with TRBD1 matching over 7 bases. This CDR3 comprises 16 residues. The germline V gene has CDR1 SGHAT and CDR2 FQNNGV. CDR3 coding DNA: TGTGCCTGCAGGTTAGTTAGGGGGCTCGCCTACAATGAGCAGTTCTTC. Residues: CACRLVRGLAYNEQFF.

This clonotype was seen many times. The chain recombines TRBV2 with TRBJ1-5; D uncertain. Germline V gene data show CDR1 as SNHLY and CDR2 as FYNNEI. The CDR3 is 12 amino acids. Trimming took off 6 bases at V and 4 bases at J, with 7 bases between the two ends. CDR3 region: CASRAENQPQHF. As DNA, the CDR3 is TGTGCCAGCAGAGCAGAGAATCAGCCCCAGCATTTT.

This clonotype was counted only a few times. Here the CDR3 omits its conserved ending phenylalanine or tryptophan, so a read error is the likely source. This chain links TRBV4-1 with TRBJ1-1; no clear D. The V gene's germline CDR1 is MGHRA and CDR2 YSYEKL. Between the trimmed V and J ends, which lost 0 bases and 5 bases, there was a span of 7 bases. The CDR3 covers 13 residues. CDR3 region: CASSQEISTEAFI. As DNA, the CDR3 is TGCGCCAGCAGCCAAGAGATTTCTACTGAAGCTTTCATA.

The chain employs TRBV11-2 and TRBJ2-5, with D tentatively TRBD1 or TRBD2 (5 bases each). The CDR3 is made up of 13 amino acids. Trimming took off 8 bases at V and 7 bases at J, with 17 bases between the two ends. Germline CDR1 SGHAT, CDR2 FQNNGV. The CDR3 nucleotides read TGTGCCAGCGGCATAGAGGGACCCAGGACCCAGTACTTC. Translation: CASGIEGPRTQYF.

On this clonotype: Because it lacks the conserved phenylalanine or tryptophan at the end, this CDR3 is likely a read error. The DNA is omitted, as the CDR3 cannot be located on it reliably, and the CDR3 follows TCRdb's listing. The J gene is TRBJ1-6, the V gene TRBV4-1. From germline, CDR1 is MGHRA and CDR2 YSYEKL. The CDR3 length is 15 residues, termini included. This CDR3 reads CANQNLASGVSPHHY.

The chain employs TRBV29-1 and TRBJ2-5; the D gene is possibly TRBD1 (6 bases). CDR3 size: 13 residues. V was pared by 2 bases and J by 5 bases, with 12 bases between. The germline V gene has CDR1 SQVTM and CDR2 ANQGSEA. CDR3 in DNA: TGCAGCGTTGAAAACAGGGTAAAGGAGACCCAGTACTTC. As protein: CSVENRVKETQYF.

This clonotype was picked up many times. J is TRBJ2-7 and V is TRBV5-1; 14 bases are shared with TRBD2. The CDR3 covers 16 residues. Per germline, CDR1 SGHRS and CDR2 YFSETQ. V lost 4 bases and J lost 4; bases outside the gene matches: 7. CDR3 amino acids: CASSTGLAGVLYEQYF. The CDR3 nucleotides read TGCGCCAGCAGCACGGGACTAGCGGGAGTGTTGTACGAGCAGTACTTC.

This clonotype is deemed medium-sized. This sequence joins TRBV30 and TRBJ2-1; D gene ambiguous. CDR1 is GTSNPN and CDR2 is SVGIG in the germline V gene (reference sequence). The CDR3 length is 12 residues. V lost 0 bases, J lost 12 bases, and 12 bases lay in between. The CDR3 spells CAWSVRELVQFF. CDR3 nucleotides: TGTGCCTGGAGTGTACGTGAATTGGTGCAGTTCTTC. Drawing the rest from reference TRBV30 and TRBJ2-1, the complete variable domain is SQTIHQWPATLVQPVGSPLSLECTVEGTSNPNLYWYRQAAGRGLQLLFYSVGIGQISSEVPQNLSASRPQDRQFILSSKKLLLSDSGFYLCAWSVRELVQFFGPGTRLTVL.

The chain carries TRBV11-2 and TRBJ2-5; D not resolved. Germline lookup yields CDR1 SGHAT and CDR2 FQNNGV. CDR3 length: 16 amino acids. The V gene lost 3 bases and the J gene lost 1 base, with 15 bases spanning the gap. The CDR3 here is CASSFRPIELQETQYF. CDR3 nucleotides: TGTGCCAGCAGCTTCCGCCCTATTGAGCTCCAAGAGACCCAGTACTTC.

As regards this clonotype: Compared with germline, one end of the junction differs, possibly owing to a read error. The V call is TRBV12-3 or TRBV12-4, the J call TRBJ1-6; unclear D gene. There are 13 residues in the CDR3. The CDR3 nucleotides read TGTGACAGCAACCCCTTCAGGAGGTCACCCCTCCACTTC. Amino acids: CDSNPFRRSPLHF.

The chain links TRBV13 to TRBJ1-4, with TRBD1 as a possible D gene (6 bases). Trimming cost V 5 bases and J 3 bases, with 10 bases left between them. Germline V gene sequence: CDR1 PRHDT, CDR2 FYEKMQ (reference sequence). The CDR3 loop spans 14 amino acids. In nucleotides, the CDR3 is TGTGCCAGCAGCCCAGGGGCCTCTAATGAAAAACTGTTTTTT. It specifies CASSPGASNEKLFF.

The chain is built from TRBV6-5 and TRBJ2-7, with 7 bases identical to TRBD1. V trimming: 2 bases; J trimming: 4 bases; junction bases outside the gene matches: 8. The germline CDR1 and CDR2 sequences are MNHEY and SVGAGI. The CDR3 covers 15 residues. The chain's CDR3 is CASSYQPGQAYEQYF. The CDR3 DNA sequence: TGTGCCAGCAGTTACCAACCAGGACAGGCTTACGAGCAGTACTTC.

The chain joins TRBV20-1 to TRBJ2-3; 8 nucleotides agree with TRBD1. CDR1 is DFQATT and CDR2 is SNEGSKA in the germline V gene (reference sequence). V lost 5 bases, J lost 9 bases, and 4 bases stayed unmatched. The CDR3 consists of 11 residues. The CDR3 DNA follows: TGCAGTGCTCACCGGGACAGGACGCAGTATTTT. Translation: CSAHRDRTQYF.

On this clonotype: At one of its ends the junction is not consistent with the germline gene, which may arise from a read error. V is TRBV6-2 or TRBV6-3 and J is TRBJ2-7, with D unresolved. CDR1 is MNHEY, CDR2 SVGEGT, per germline. This CDR3 has 12 residues. In nucleotides, the CDR3 is TGTGCCAGCAGACTCGACTCCTACGAGAAGTACTTC. It codes for CASRLDSYEKYF.

Only one count was recorded for this clonotype. This chain uses TRBV6-1 with TRBJ2-1, with unresolved D. V lost 3 bases to trimming and J lost 5 bases, with 14 bases between them. The CDR3 covers 15 residues. Per the germline V gene, CDR1 is MNHNS and CDR2 is SASEGT. The CDR3 DNA follows: TGTGCCAGCAGTGAGGAAGTCATAGCACACAATGAGCAGTTCTTC. Its translation is CASSEEVIAHNEQFF.

As to this clonotype: A read error may produce the germline difference seen at one junction end. V gene TRBV11-2 combines with J gene TRBJ1-1, with D unresolved. This CDR3 region has 13 residues. CDR1 is SGHAT, CDR2 FQNNGV, per germline. The DNA for the CDR3 is TGTACCAGCAACTTAGAACGGAACACTGAAGCTTTCTTT. Translated, it gives CTSNLERNTEAFF.

The CDR3 here is CASSFGQATNEKLFF. In DNA form, the CDR3 reads TGTGCCAGCAGCTTCGGACAGGCAACTAATGAAAAACTGTTTTTT. The V and J genes are TRBV5-6 and TRBJ1-4; TRBD1 matches 7 bases. Per germline, CDR1 SGHDT and CDR2 YYEEEE. V shed 2 bases, J shed 0 bases, and the junction held 1 base outside the gene matches. CDR3 size: 15 residues.

This clonotype appeared a single time. The chain is built from TRBV13 and TRBJ2-3; D is unresolved. Germline-derived CDR1 and CDR2 are PRHDT and FYEKMQ (reference sequence). This CDR3 has 13 residues. Trimming cost V 2 bases and J 4 bases, with 7 bases left between them. The CDR3 reads CASSLLTSDTQYF. CDR3 sequence (DNA): TGTGCCAGCAGCTTACTTACTTCAGATACGCAGTATTTT.

The gene calls are TRBV11-2 and TRBJ2-3, with TRBD2 matching over 7 bases. Germline V CDR1 and CDR2: SGHAT, FQNNGV. V was clipped by 7 bases and J by 2 bases; unmatched bases: 6. There are 14 residues in the CDR3. The CDR3 reads CASMPAGPTDTQYF. The DNA of the CDR3 is TGTGCCAGCATGCCAGCGGGGCCCACAGATACGCAGTATTTT. Variable domain in full (rest from reference TRBV11-2 and TRBJ2-3): EAGVAQSPRYKIIEKRQSVAFWCNPISGHATLYWYQQILGQGPKLLIQFQNNGVVDDSQLPKDRFSAERLKGVDSTLKIQPAKLEDSAVYLCASMPAGPTDTQYFGPGTRLTVL.

The V and J genes are TRBV20-1 and TRBJ2-1, with 11 bases aligning to TRBD1. The CDR3 is 14 residues long. The V gene end was trimmed by 2 bases and the J gene end by 15 bases; junction bases not matched to a gene: 12. Germline CDR1 reads DFQATT; CDR2 reads SNEGSKA (reference sequence). Here the CDR3 DNA reads TGCAGTGCTAGACCCGGGACAGGGGGACGAACAGGGTTCTTC. It translates to CSARPGTGGRTGFF.

The chain has TRBV11-1 and TRBJ1-1; 9 nucleotides line up with TRBD1. Germline V lookup: CDR1 SGHAT, CDR2 FQDESV (reference sequence). The CDR3 runs 14 residues. With 1 base clipped from V and 11 bases from J, the junction kept 8 bases outside the gene matches. CDR3 region: CASSLEEWDREAFF. CDR3 nucleotide sequence: TGTGCCAGCAGCTTAGAAGAGTGGGACAGGGAGGCTTTCTTT. The complete variable domain, with remaining parts taken from reference TRBV11-1 and TRBJ1-1, reads EAEVAQSPRYKITEKSQAVAFWCDPISGHATLYWYRQILGQGPELLVQFQDESVVDDSQLPKDRFSAERLKGVDSTLKIQPAELGDSAMYLCASSLEEWDREAFFGQGTRLTVV.

To note about this clonotype: The CDR3 ends on some other residue instead of the conserved phenylalanine or tryptophan, so this is likely a read error. This chain joins TRBV7-9 and TRBJ2-5; D is unclear. V gave up 6 bases and J gave up 1 base, with 18 bases separating them. The CDR3 extends over 16 amino acids. Germline lookup yields CDR1 SEHNR and CDR2 FQNEAQ (reference sequence). The CDR3 DNA is TGTGCCAGCAGGGATACCGGGTCCCGGGCCCAAGAGACCCAGTACTCC. It translates to CASRDTGSRAQETQYS.

The genes are TRBV12-1 and TRBJ2-2. TRBV12-1 is given as a pseudogene. The CDR3 sequence is 14 residues long. The CDR3 protein is CASSFGGSTGELFF. CDR3 DNA: TGTGCCAGCAGCTTTGGGGGATCCACCGGGGAGCTGTTTTTT.

This clonotype was counted between two and nine times. The V call is TRBV6-2 or TRBV6-3, the J call TRBJ2-1, with a possible D match to TRBD2 (5 bases). The V end lost 6 bases, the J end lost 8 bases, and 14 bases lay between the germline ends. The CDR3 is 13 residues long. CDR1 and CDR2 (germline): MNHEY, SVGEGT. The DNA for the CDR3 is TGTGCCAGCAGACCCGTGGGAGTCGATGAGCAGTTCTTC. Its translation: CASRPVGVDEQFF.

A remark on this clonotype: At one boundary the junction diverges from the germline segment, which might be a read error. CDR3 nucleotide sequence: TGTGCCACGTCGAGGAATTTAGCGAGAAACTCCTACAAGCAGTACTTC. Translated: CATSRNLARNSYKQYF. The chain couples TRBV11-2 to TRBJ2-7; D is perhaps TRBD2 (5 bases). The CDR3 sequence is 16 residues long. Per germline, CDR1 SGHAT and CDR2 FQNNGV. Drawing the rest from reference TRBV11-2 and TRBJ2-7, the complete variable domain is EAGVAQSPRYKIIEKRQSVAFWCNPISGHATLYWYQQILGQGPKLLIQFQNNGVVDDSQLPKDRFSAERLKGVDSTLKIQPAKLEDSAVYLCATSRNLARNSYKQYFGPGTRLTVT.

This chain connects TRBV6-5 to TRBJ2-3; 7 bases agree with TRBD2. Germline assignment: CDR1 MNHEY and CDR2 SVGAGI. J gave up 10 bases and V 5 bases, and 18 bases lay outside the gene matches. This CDR3 spans 16 amino acids. The CDR3 protein is CASSPEGRGRAYPQYF. CDR3 DNA: TGTGCCAGCAGTCCAGAGGGGAGAGGGAGGGCCTATCCGCAGTATTTT.

V is TRBV29-1 and J is TRBJ1-5, with a weak D call TRBD1 (5 bases). Germline V lookup: CDR1 SQVTM, CDR2 ANQGSEA. V lost 6 bases and J 0 bases, leaving 9 bases between the germline ends. The CDR3 has 13 amino acids. The CDR3, as DNA: TGCAGCGTCGGAGACAGTAGCAATCAGCCCCAGCATTTT. This gives the protein CSVGDSSNQPQHF.

The V and J genes are TRBV12-3 or TRBV12-4 and TRBJ2-5; D is unresolved. CDR3 length: 13 residues. Trimming stripped 3 bases from V and 5 bases from J, with 10 bases between. In nucleotides, the CDR3 is TGTGCCAGCAGTTTGGCTTCACGGGAGACCCAGTACTTC. Its translation: CASSLASRETQYF.